These 2 T cell receptor beta chains came from one sample sequenced in a study of technical replicates of blood from four donors. Clones were sequenced by immunoSEQ multiplex PCR, and TCRdb holds only the in-frame ones, with some missing. The sample lists fewer than 15,000 clones, 70% to 80% occurring once. The sample taken for sequencing was PBMCs. The receptors were sampled from a human donor in good health.

This chain connects TRBV7-6 to TRBJ2-1; 8 bases agree with TRBD2. CDR3 length: 16 amino acids. V dropped 5 bases and J dropped 6; count of bases not matched to a gene: 12. Germline CDR1 SGHVS, CDR2 FNYEAQ. This chain's CDR3 is CASSMPGLGTGNEQFF. CDR3 in DNA: TGTGCCAGCAGCATGCCGGGACTAGGAACAGGCAATGAGCAGTTCTTC.

V gene TRBV19 combines with J gene TRBJ2-2, with TRBD1 matching 10 bases. Unmatched junction bases numbered 8, after V lost 4 bases and J lost 6 bases. The CDR3 totals 16 residues. Germline CDR1 reads LNHDA; CDR2 reads SQIVND (reference sequence). The CDR3 spells CASSTPGTGVPGELFF. DNA of the CDR3: TGTGCCAGTAGTACCCCCGGGACAGGGGTGCCCGGGGAGCTGTTTTTT.